This T cell receptor beta chain is from a study of blood T cells in healthy people across ages. Primed by a sample-barcoded 5' primer and a J-beta primer mix, a second PCR proceeded for about 6 to 12 cycles. From the 5' RACE reads, TCRdb called clonotypes with MiXCR, one entry per CDR3 protein. The sample includes about a million distinct CDR3 sequences, about 44% of them seen just once. The CDR3 contains 13 residues. CDR1 is MNHEY and CDR2 is SVGEGT in the germline V gene. Extraction of total RNA produced a minimum of 5.5 micrograms from each sample. This clonotype was detected once. Its antigen is unknown. Study-wide results and limits: Diversity of TCR beta per million T cells declined in a roughly linear way with age. In long-lived donors, naive CD4+ cell counts and diversity exceeded those of aged donors.

What was sequenced was blood. The sequence derives from a man aged 25 to 40 in good health. This rearrangement joins TRBV6-2 or TRBV6-3 to TRBJ2-5, with D uncertain. The J call may be mistaken, given a closer DNA end match to TRBJ2-7. The CDR3 DNA reads as TGTGCCAGCAGTAAGGACGTAACCTACGAGCAGTACTTC. The encoded protein is CASSKDVTYEQYF.